This T cell receptor beta chain was retrieved from a study of CD8+CD57+ T cells in acquired aplastic anemia. Turning to the study itself: Yields of DNA that came from sorted CD4+ and CD8+ cells averaged approximately 3.5 ug.

Germline assignment: CDR1 ENHRY and CDR2 SYGVKD. The CDR3 length is 16 residues. In this sample, this clonotype turned up once. At one end, the junction sequence differs from germline, possibly due to a read error. Genomic DNA templated the TCR beta VDJ and CDR3 profiling. TCRdb used MiXCR to reprocess the reads, holding one entry per CDR3 protein. This sample yields fewer than 250,000 distinct CDR3 sequences, of which approximately 52% are seen a single time; about 16% belongs to the top ten. The V gene is TRBV10-3, the J gene TRBJ1-5; 9 bases are a match to TRBD1. Sequenced: sorted CD4+, CD8+, or CD8+CD57+ T cells (not recorded which) from PBMCs. This receptor was identified in a human donor in good health, serving as a control. The CDR3 region has the DNA TGTGCCAGCAGTGAGGACCGGGACAGGGCAGGACAGCCCCAGCATTTT. Amino acids: CASSEDRDRAGQPQHF.